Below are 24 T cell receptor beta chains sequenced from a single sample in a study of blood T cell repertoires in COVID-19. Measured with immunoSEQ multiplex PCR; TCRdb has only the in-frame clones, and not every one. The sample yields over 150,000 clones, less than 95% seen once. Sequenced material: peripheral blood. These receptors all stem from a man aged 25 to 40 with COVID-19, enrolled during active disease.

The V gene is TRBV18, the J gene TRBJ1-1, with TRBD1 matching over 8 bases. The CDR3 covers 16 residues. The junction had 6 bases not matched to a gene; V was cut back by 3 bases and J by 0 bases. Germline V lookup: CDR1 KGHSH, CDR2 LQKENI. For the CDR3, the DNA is TGTGCCAGCTCACCTACAGGACAGGGAATGAACACTGAAGCTTTCTTT. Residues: CASSPTGQGMNTEAFF.

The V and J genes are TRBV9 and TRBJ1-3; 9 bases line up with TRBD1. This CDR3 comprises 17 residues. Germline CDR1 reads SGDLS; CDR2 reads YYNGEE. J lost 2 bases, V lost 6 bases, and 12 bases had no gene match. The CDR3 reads CASTSSGWTGAGNTIYF. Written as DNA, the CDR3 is TGTGCCAGCACCTCAAGCGGTTGGACAGGGGCTGGAAACACCATATATTTT.

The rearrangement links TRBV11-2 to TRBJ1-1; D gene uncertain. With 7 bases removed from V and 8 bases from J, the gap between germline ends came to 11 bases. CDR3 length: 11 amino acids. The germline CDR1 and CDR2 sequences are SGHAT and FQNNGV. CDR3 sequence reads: CASMRTGEAFF. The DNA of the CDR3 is TGTGCCAGCATGCGGACGGGGGAAGCTTTCTTT.

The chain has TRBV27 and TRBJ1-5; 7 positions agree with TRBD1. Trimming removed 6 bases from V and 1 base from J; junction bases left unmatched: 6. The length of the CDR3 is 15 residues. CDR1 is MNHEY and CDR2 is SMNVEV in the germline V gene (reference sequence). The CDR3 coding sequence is TGTGCCAGCAGCTTAGCCAGGGGGAGCAATCAGCCCCAGCATTTT. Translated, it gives CASSLARGSNQPQHF.

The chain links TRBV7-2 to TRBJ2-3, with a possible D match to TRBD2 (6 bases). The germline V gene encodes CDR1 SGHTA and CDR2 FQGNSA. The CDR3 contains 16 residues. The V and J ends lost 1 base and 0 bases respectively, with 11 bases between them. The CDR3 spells CASSLDASGSTDTQYF. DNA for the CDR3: TGTGCCAGCAGCTTAGACGCAAGCGGGAGCACAGATACGCAGTATTTT.

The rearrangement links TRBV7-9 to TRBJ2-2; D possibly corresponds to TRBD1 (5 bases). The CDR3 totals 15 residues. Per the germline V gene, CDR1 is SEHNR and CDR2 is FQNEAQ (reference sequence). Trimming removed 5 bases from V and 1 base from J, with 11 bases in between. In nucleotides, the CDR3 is TGTGCCAGCAGCCAGACGACAGAGAACACCGGGGAGCTGTTTTTT. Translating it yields CASSQTTENTGELFF.

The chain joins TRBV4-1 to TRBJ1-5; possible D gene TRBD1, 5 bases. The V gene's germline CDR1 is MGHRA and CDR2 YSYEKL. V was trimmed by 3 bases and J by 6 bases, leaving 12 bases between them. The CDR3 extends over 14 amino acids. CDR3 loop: CASSQGQEGQPQHF. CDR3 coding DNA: TGCGCCAGCAGCCAGGGGCAGGAAGGTCAGCCCCAGCATTTT.

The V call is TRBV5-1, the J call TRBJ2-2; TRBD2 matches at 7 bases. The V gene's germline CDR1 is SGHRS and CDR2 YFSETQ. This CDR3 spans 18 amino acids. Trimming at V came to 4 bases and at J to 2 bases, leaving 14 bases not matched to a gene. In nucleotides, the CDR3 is TGCGCCAGCAGCGGCGGACTAGGAGGGGCGGATAACACCGGGGAGCTGTTTTTT. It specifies CASSGGLGGADNTGELFF.

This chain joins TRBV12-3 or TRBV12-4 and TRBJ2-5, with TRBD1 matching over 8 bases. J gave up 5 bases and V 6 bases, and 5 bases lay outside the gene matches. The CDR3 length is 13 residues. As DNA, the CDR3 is TGTGCCAGCAGAGACGACAGGGGCGAGACCCAGTACTTC. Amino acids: CASRDDRGETQYF.

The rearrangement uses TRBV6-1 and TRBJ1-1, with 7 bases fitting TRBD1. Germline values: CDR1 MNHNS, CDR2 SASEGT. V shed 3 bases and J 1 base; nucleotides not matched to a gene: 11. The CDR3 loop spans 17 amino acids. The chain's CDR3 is CASSEPQPGQTNTEAFF. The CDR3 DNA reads TGTGCCAGCAGTGAGCCCCAACCGGGACAGACGAACACTGAAGCTTTCTTT.

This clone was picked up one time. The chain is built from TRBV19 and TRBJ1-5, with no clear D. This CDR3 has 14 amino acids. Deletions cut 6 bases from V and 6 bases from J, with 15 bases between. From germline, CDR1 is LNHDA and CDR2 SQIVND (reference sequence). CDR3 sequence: CASRFRGSPQPQHF. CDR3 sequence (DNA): TGTGCCAGTAGGTTTCGAGGGAGTCCTCAGCCCCAGCATTTT.

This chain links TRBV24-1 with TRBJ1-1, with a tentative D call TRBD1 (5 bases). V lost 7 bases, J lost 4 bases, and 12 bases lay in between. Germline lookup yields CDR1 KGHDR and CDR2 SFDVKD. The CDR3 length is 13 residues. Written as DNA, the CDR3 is TGTGCCACCAGCCCACGCGGGGGCACTGAAGCTTTCTTT. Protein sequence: CATSPRGGTEAFF.

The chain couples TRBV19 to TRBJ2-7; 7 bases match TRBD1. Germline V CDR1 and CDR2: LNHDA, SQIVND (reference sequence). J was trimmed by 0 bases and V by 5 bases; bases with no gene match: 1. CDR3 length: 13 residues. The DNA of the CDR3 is TGTGCCAGTAGTCAGGGGGACTCCTACGAGCAGTACTTC. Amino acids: CASSQGDSYEQYF.

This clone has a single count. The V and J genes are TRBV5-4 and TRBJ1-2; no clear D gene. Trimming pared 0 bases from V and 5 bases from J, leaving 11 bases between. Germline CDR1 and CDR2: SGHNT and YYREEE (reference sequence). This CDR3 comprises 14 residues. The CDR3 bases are TGTGCCAGCAGCTTGGACGGCCCGGGATATGGCTACACCTTC. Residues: CASSLDGPGYGYTF.

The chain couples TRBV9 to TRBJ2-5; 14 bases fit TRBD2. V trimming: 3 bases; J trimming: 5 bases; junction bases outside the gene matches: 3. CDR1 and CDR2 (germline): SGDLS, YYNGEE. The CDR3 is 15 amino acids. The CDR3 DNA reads TGTGCCAGCAGCGCGGGACTAGCGGGGGTTGAGACCCAGTACTTC. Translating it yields CASSAGLAGVETQYF.

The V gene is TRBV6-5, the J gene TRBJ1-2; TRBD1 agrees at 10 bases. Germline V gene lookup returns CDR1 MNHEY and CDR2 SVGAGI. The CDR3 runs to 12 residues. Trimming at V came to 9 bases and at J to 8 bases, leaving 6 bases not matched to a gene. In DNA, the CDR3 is TGTGCCAGTAGCCGGGACAGGGGCGGCTACACCTTC. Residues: CASSRDRGGYTF.

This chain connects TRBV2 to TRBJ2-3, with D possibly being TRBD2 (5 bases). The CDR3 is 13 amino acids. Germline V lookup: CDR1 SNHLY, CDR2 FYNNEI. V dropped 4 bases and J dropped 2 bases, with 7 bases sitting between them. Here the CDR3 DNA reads TGTGCCAGCAGTGTCGGGGTCACAGATACGCAGTATTTT. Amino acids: CASSVGVTDTQYF.

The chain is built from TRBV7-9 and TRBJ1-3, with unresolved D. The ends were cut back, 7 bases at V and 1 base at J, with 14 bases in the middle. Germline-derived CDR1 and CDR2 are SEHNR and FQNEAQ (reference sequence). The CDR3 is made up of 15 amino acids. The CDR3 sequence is CASTNMPGSGNTIYF. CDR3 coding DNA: TGTGCCAGCACCAACATGCCCGGGTCTGGAAACACCATATATTTT. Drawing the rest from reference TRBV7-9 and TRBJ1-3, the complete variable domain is DTGVSQNPRHKITKRGQNVTFRCDPISEHNRLYWYRQTLGQGPEFLTYFQNEAQLEKSRLLSDRFSAERPKGSFSTLEIQRTEQGDSAMYLCASTNMPGSGNTIYFGEGSWLTVV.

CDR3: CASSGASRNQPQHF. The CDR3 DNA reads TGTGCCAGCAGTGGGGCCAGCCGCAATCAGCCCCAGCATTTT. The chain joins TRBV2 to TRBJ1-5; no firm D call. V gave up 4 bases and J gave up 2 bases, with 9 bases separating them. Germline V gives CDR1 SNHLY, CDR2 FYNNEI. This CDR3 is built from 14 residues.

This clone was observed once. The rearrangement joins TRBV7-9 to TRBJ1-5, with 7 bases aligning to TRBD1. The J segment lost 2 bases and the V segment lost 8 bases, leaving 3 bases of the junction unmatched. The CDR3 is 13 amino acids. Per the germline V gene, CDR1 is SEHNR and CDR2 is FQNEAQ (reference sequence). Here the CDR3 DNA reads TGTGCCAGCGGGCAGGGGGGCAATCAGCCCCAGCATTTT. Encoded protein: CASGQGGNQPQHF.

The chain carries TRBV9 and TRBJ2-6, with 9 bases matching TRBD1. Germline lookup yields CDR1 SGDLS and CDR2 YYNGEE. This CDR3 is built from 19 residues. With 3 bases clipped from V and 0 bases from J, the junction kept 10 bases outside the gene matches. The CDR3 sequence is CASSAKGQGPSSGANVLTF. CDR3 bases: TGTGCCAGCAGCGCCAAGGGACAGGGTCCCAGCTCTGGGGCCAACGTCCTGACTTTC.

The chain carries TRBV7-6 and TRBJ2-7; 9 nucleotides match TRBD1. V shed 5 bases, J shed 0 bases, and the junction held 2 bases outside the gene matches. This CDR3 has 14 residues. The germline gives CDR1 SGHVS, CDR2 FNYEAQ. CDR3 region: CASSRDRDSYEQYF. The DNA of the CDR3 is TGTGCCAGCAGCCGGGACAGGGACTCCTACGAGCAGTACTTC. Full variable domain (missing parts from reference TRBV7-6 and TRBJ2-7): GAGVSQSPRYKVTKRGQDVALRCDPISGHVSLYWYRQALGQGPEFLTYFNYEAQQDKSGLPNDRFSAERPEGSISTLTIQRTEQRDSAMYRCASSRDRDSYEQYFGPGTRLTVT.

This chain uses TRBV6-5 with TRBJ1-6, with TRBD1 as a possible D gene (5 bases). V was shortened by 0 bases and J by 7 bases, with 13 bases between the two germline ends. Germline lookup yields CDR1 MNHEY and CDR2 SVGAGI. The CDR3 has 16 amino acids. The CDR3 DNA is TGTGCCAGCAGTTACTCAGTGACAGTGGTGAATTCACCCCTCCACTTT. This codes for CASSYSVTVVNSPLHF.

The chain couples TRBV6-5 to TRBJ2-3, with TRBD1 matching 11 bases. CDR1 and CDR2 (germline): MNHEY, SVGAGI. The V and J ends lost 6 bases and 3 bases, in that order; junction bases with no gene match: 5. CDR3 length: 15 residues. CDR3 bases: TGTGCCAGCAGCCGAGGACAGGGGGCAACAGATACGCAGTATTTT. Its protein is CASSRGQGATDTQYF.